The 25 T cell receptor beta chains given below trace back to one sample, sequenced in a study of CD4 and CD8 cells across lung adenocarcinoma regions. TCRdb itself ran the PCR reads through MiXCR, one entry per CDR3 protein. The sample comprises some 19,000 distinct CDR3 sequences, around half of which are singletons, and about a quarter rests with the top ten. What was sequenced was CD8+ T cells from the center of a lung tumor. These receptors originate from a female donor with lung adenocarcinoma. The CD4 and CD8 labels of this study may be unreliable.

The sample holds a few counts of this clonotype. The rearrangement links TRBV6-5 to TRBJ2-5; 10 positions agree with TRBD2. CDR3 length: 15 amino acids. J gave up 1 base and V 2 bases, and 1 base lay outside the gene matches. Germline V lookup: CDR1 MNHEY, CDR2 SVGAGI. This CDR3 reads CASSYRTSGQETQYF. The CDR3, as DNA: TGTGCCAGCAGTTACAGGACTAGCGGCCAAGAGACCCAGTACTTC.

This rearrangement joins TRBV6-5 to TRBJ2-4, with TRBD2 matching over 9 bases. Germline lookup yields CDR1 MNHEY and CDR2 SVGAGI. CDR3 length equals 16 residues. J lost 7 bases, V lost 2 bases, and 9 bases had no gene match. The CDR3: CASSYGGIAGVNIQYF. CDR3 nucleotides: TGTGCCAGCAGTTACGGTGGAATAGCGGGAGTTAACATTCAGTACTTC.

The CDR3 loop is CATSRDQFGGYEQYF. The DNA for the CDR3 is TGTGCCACCAGCAGAGATCAATTTGGGGGTTACGAGCAGTACTTC. The V call is TRBV15, the J call TRBJ2-7; D tentatively reads TRBD1 or TRBD2 (5 bases each). This CDR3 is built from 15 residues. Germline CDR1 LNHNV, CDR2 YYDKDF (reference sequence). Trimming cost V 0 bases and J 4 bases, with 13 bases left between them.

This clonotype was counted at least ten times. The J gene is TRBJ1-6, the V gene TRBV6-1; TRBD1 agrees at 7 bases. The CDR3 sequence is 16 residues long. V dropped 2 bases and J dropped 10; count of bases not matched to a gene: 11. CDR1 and CDR2 (germline): MNHNS, SASEGT. CDR3 DNA: TGTGCCAGCAGTGAAACAGTTCCAGGGGGTAACTCACCCCTCCACTTT. It is translated as CASSETVPGGNSPLHF.

The chain employs TRBV15 and TRBJ2-3, with TRBD2 identical over 8 bases. J lost 2 bases, V lost 1 base, and 8 bases had no gene match. The germline CDR1 and CDR2 sequences are LNHNV and YYDKDF (reference sequence). The CDR3 has 17 residues. CDR3 DNA: TGTGCCACCAGCAGAGCGGGAGGGGGAGGGACCACAGATACGCAGTATTTT. Amino acids: CATSRAGGGGTTDTQYF.

This rearrangement joins TRBV4-1 to TRBJ1-2, with 8 bases matching TRBD1. Germline V CDR1 and CDR2: MGHRA, YSYEKL. J gave up 8 bases and V 1 base, and 9 bases lay outside the gene matches. CDR3 length: 15 residues. CDR3 DNA: TGCGCCAGCAGCCAAGGAGTCAGGGGGCTCGGCGGCTACACCTTC. Protein: CASSQGVRGLGGYTF.

This clonotype was counted at least ten times. This chain links TRBV20-1 with TRBJ2-1; D uncertain. Germline CDR1 is DFQATT and CDR2 is SNEGSKA (reference sequence). Trimming stripped 6 bases from V and 0 bases from J, with 9 bases between. The CDR3 length is 13 residues. DNA of the CDR3: TGCAGTGCCACCCCCGACTCCTACAATGAGCAGTTCTTC. Amino acids: CSATPDSYNEQFF.

The chain is built from TRBV6-4 and TRBJ2-5; D gene unclear. The J call may be incorrect, as the DNA end agrees better with TRBJ2-7. This CDR3 region has 17 residues. Germline V CDR1 and CDR2: MRHNA, SNTAGT. CDR3 sequence reads: CASSGYMQYPSSYEQYF. CDR3 nucleotides: TGTGCCAGCAGTGGATATATGCAATACCCGAGCTCCTACGAGCAGTACTTC.

The chain joins TRBV28 to TRBJ2-5, with TRBD1 identical over 7 bases. The CDR3 contains 14 residues. V lost 3 bases, J lost 0 bases, and 1 base stayed unmatched. Looked up from germline, CDR1 is MDHEN and CDR2 is SYDVKM. DNA of the CDR3: TGTGCCAGCAGTTTGGGACAGTACCAAGAGACCCAGTACTTC. This gives the protein CASSLGQYQETQYF.

The genes are TRBV6-1 and TRBJ1-4; 7 bases align to TRBD1. V shed 6 bases and J 8 bases; nucleotides not matched to a gene: 9. The CDR3 totals 14 residues. Germline V lookup: CDR1 MNHNS, CDR2 SASEGT. In nucleotides, the CDR3 is TGTGCCAGCAGAACCCGACAGGGTGCCGAAAAACTGTTTTTT. Amino acids: CASRTRQGAEKLFF.

Comments on this clonotype: One junction end does not reproduce the germline sequence, and a read error may be involved. The rearrangement joins TRBV27 to TRBJ2-3; the D gene is possibly TRBD1 (6 bases). CDR3 size: 15 residues. The germline V gene has CDR1 MNHEY and CDR2 SMNVEV (reference sequence). CDR3 DNA: TGTGCCAGGAGTTTTGGGGGCCGTGAACCAGATACGCAGTACTTT. Translating gives CARSFGGREPDTQYF.

The gene calls are TRBV6-1 and TRBJ2-5; D possibly uses TRBD1 or TRBD2 (6 bases each). Germline V gives CDR1 MNHNS, CDR2 SASEGT. This CDR3 contains 14 residues. CDR3: CAGKGGGDQETQYF. CDR3 sequence (DNA): TGTGCGGGCAAGGGGGGCGGTGACCAAGAGACCCAGTACTTC.

This chain connects TRBV6-1 to TRBJ2-5; D gene ambiguous. This CDR3 region has 12 residues. Between the trimmed V and J ends, which lost 6 bases and 5 bases, there was a span of 10 bases. The germline V gene encodes CDR1 MNHNS and CDR2 SASEGT. The CDR3 sequence: CASSVHQETQYF. As DNA, the CDR3 is TGTGCCAGCAGCGTCCATCAGGAGACCCAGTACTTC.

In this sample, this clonotype turned up a few times. The CDR3 spells CAIPGGVFYEQYF. For the CDR3, the DNA is TGTGCCATCCCGGGGGGGGTATTCTACGAGCAGTACTTC. This chain connects TRBV10-3 to TRBJ2-5, with 8 positions matching TRBD2. TRBJ2-7 matches the DNA end more closely, so the J call is doubtful. The germline gives CDR1 ENHRY, CDR2 SYGVKD. The CDR3 loop spans 13 amino acids.

This clonotype was recorded many times. This sequence joins TRBV6-5 and TRBJ2-6; tentative D call: TRBD1 (6 bases). The germline V gene encodes CDR1 MNHEY and CDR2 SVGAGI. The CDR3 loop spans 17 amino acids. V shed 5 bases and J shed 0 bases, with 14 bases lying between them. The CDR3 loop reads CASSPGQISSGANVLTF. The CDR3 DNA reads TGTGCCAGCAGTCCCGGACAGATCAGCTCTGGGGCCAACGTCCTGACTTTC.

With regard to this clonotype: The junction shows a germline mismatch at one end, possibly a read error. V and J are TRBV27 and TRBJ2-5; D may match TRBD1 or TRBD2 (6 bases each). The CDR3 is made up of 15 amino acids. CDR1 and CDR2 (germline): MNHEY, SMNVEV (reference sequence). The CDR3 coding sequence is TGTGGTAGGGTTCACGGGGGCCGGGATCAAGAGACGCAGTACTTC. Translated, it gives CGRVHGGRDQETQYF.

By its share, this clonotype is medium-sized. The chain joins TRBV10-1 to TRBJ2-2, with TRBD1 identical over 9 bases. The CDR3 has 15 amino acids. Germline loops: CDR1 WNHNN, CDR2 SYGVQD (reference sequence). J gave up 5 bases and V 7 bases, and 8 bases lay outside the gene matches. The CDR3 spells CASKPGTGKTGELFF. The CDR3 DNA sequence: TGCGCCAGCAAACCCGGGACAGGGAAAACCGGGGAGCTGTTTTTT.

Remarks on this clonotype: Because it lacks the conserved phenylalanine or tryptophan at the end, this CDR3 is likely a read error. The limits of the CDR3 on the DNA are not certain, so only TCRdb's listed CDR3 is given. The rearrangement joins TRBV6-1 to TRBJ2-5. Germline CDR1 MNHNS, CDR2 SASEGT. The CDR3 totals 14 residues, both ends included. CDR3 loop: CASSEGLLWGTQLS.

This chain joins TRBV19 and TRBJ2-1, with 10 positions matching TRBD2. CDR3 size: 15 residues. In germline, CDR1 is LNHDA, CDR2 SQIVND (reference sequence). V shed 7 bases and J 4 bases; nucleotides not matched to a gene: 7. The CDR3 DNA reads as TGTGCCAGTAACCTGGGGACTAGCGTGTACAATGAGCAGTTCTTC. Its translation: CASNLGTSVYNEQFF.

V gene TRBV28 combines with J gene TRBJ2-7; no clear D. V lost 2 bases and J lost 0, with 14 bases in between. Germline CDR1 reads MDHEN; CDR2 reads SYDVKM. The CDR3 has 16 amino acids. CDR3 sequence: CASSLLSHPPSYEQYF. CDR3 coding DNA: TGTGCCAGCAGTTTACTTTCCCACCCCCCCTCCTACGAGCAGTACTTC.

As concerns this clonotype: One end of the junction is discordant with germline, which a read error may explain. V is TRBV11-2 and J is TRBJ2-3; tentative D call: TRBD1 (6 bases). Germline assignment: CDR1 SGHAT and CDR2 FQNNGV. The CDR3 consists of 17 residues. The CDR3 nucleotides read TGTGCCAGCAGCCCGGTAACGAGGGGGTGGGCCACAGACATGCAGTATTTC. As protein: CASSPVTRGWATDMQYF.

Note on this clonotype: The junction and the germline gene differ at one end; a read error may be behind it. The chain combines TRBV10-2 with TRBJ2-3, with D unresolved. CDR3 length: 12 amino acids. Per germline, CDR1 WSHSY and CDR2 SAAADI. The CDR3 DNA is TGCGCCAGCAGTGGGGCCGGAGATACTCAGTATTTC. Residues: CASSGAGDTQYF.

Regarding this clonotype: At one end the junction does not follow the germline gene, possibly because of a read error. The chain combines TRBV10-1 with TRBJ2-3, with a tentative D call TRBD2 (7 bases). The V gene's germline CDR1 is WNHNN and CDR2 SYGVQD (reference sequence). The length of the CDR3 is 14 residues. The CDR3 spells CAGSGQRDTDTQYF. CDR3 bases: TGCGCCGGCAGTGGGCAGCGGGACACAGATACTCAGTATTTC.

The table lists this clonotype with a count of one. This sequence joins TRBV5-1 and TRBJ2-5; TRBD2 matches 10 bases. The CDR3 extends over 15 amino acids. The germline V gene has CDR1 SGHRS and CDR2 YFSETQ. After removal of 3 bases from V and 4 bases from J, the junction contained 6 bases not matched to a gene. CDR3 nucleotides: TGCGCCAGCAGCTCCGGACTAGCGGAGGGAGAGACCCAGTACTTC. This encodes CASSSGLAEGETQYF.

Comment on this clonotype: Its ends do not fully match the called genes, so a read error is possible. This chain connects TRBV6-5 to TRBJ2-5, with 12 nucleotides matching TRBD1. The CDR3 spans 17 residues. Germline lookup yields CDR1 MNHEY and CDR2 SVGAGI. The CDR3: CASSYWPGTGGYNEQFF. CDR3 in DNA: TGTGCCAGCAGTTACTGGCCCGGGACAGGGGGCTACAATGAGCAGTTCTTT.